Sequencing of this T cell receptor beta chain was carried out in a study of CD8 T cells in Susac syndrome (dated by TCRdb to between 2018 and 2021). Background for the entire study: Among the sequenced Susac syndrome patients, six had clinically active disease and eight were in clinical remission. CD8+ T cell repertoire clonality was compared between fewer than 13 healthy donors, approximately 14 Susac syndrome patients and 15 or so multiple sclerosis patients. Susac syndrome patients were therapy-naive, on corticosteroids (some also receiving IVIg), or on IVIg alone at blood withdrawal. The study used repertoire sequencing to test whether antigen drove CD8+ T cell activation and differentiation in Susac syndrome. Overall study outcomes, separate from this receptor: Susac syndrome CD8+ repertoires showed clonal expansion, highest in CD8+ TEMRA cells and greater in clinically active than remitting patients. The study acknowledged that relatively few individuals were included in the TCR sequencing and HLA analysis. In the total CD8+ and CD8+ TEMRA repertoires, sixteen and five Susac-specific public clones, respectively, were identified.

RNA was extracted using the RNeasy kit, and about 0.5 to 1 microgram was reverse transcribed with random hexamers. The immunoSEQ multiplex PCR assay, which covers 54 Vbeta and 13 Jbeta segments, was used to amplify TCR beta CDR3 regions. PCR amplification bias was corrected using a synthetic template baseline for primer optimization and computational correction. The study's processing was this. Reads were annotated to V, D and J genes according to IMGT and were analyzed with immunoSEQ Analyzer, with only productive sequences retained. To calculate clonality, Shannon entropy was normalized by log2 of the number of productive unique sequences and then subtracted from one. For each patient and control, public and private clones were evaluated within the 100 most prevalent clones. Susac-specific clones were defined as absent from healthy and MS cohorts, over a thousand published viral clones and other ImmuneACCESS disease sequences. TCRdb reran the public reads through fastp at Q25 and MiXCR, keeping productive beta chains. Here each entry gathers all rows of one CDR3 protein and keeps the most common genes and DNA. These V and J calls rely on TCRdb rather than the paper's analysis. The sample contains tens of thousands of distinct CDR3 sequences, approximately 95% of them found a single time. Of the sample, about 0.52% falls within the top ten clones.

The germline V gene sets CDR1 to SGDLS and CDR2 to YYNGEE. Relative to germline, V is 3 bases shorter and J is 4 bases shorter, with 5 bases between their ends. The CDR3 spans 13 residues, from the cysteine through the phenylalanine. The only DNA kept is the CDR3, 39 bases in frame from the first base. Peripheral blood CD8+ and CD4+ T cells from healthy donors, Susac syndrome patients and multiple sclerosis patients were profiled using high-throughput TCR beta sequencing. The Susac syndrome patients fulfilled recently defined diagnostic criteria for either definite or probable disease. Bulk CD8+ and CD4+ T cells were purified by magnetic negative isolation, while CD8+ TEMRA cells were enriched using FACS. Blood was drawn into EDTA tubes, processed within 24 hours, and PBMCs were isolated by density gradient centrifugation. PBMCs intended for TCR sequencing were cryopreserved in liquid nitrogen and thawed later in a water bath at 37 degrees C. The sorted or isolated CD4+, CD8+ and CD8+ TEMRA cells had a purity of 90% or higher.

Of note for this clonotype: What antigen it recognizes has not been identified. The record has no base qualities; no much larger clone is one base away.

The V and J segments used are TRBV9 and TRBJ2-6; the D gene identity is not certain. The sequence derives from a human donor with Susac syndrome. The specimen sequenced was CD8+ T cells from PBMCs. The DNA is TGTGCCAGCAGCGAATTAGGGGCCAACGTCCTGACTTTC. It encodes CASSELGANVLTF. Joined to the reference TRBV9 and TRBJ2-6 proteins, this CDR3 gives the full variable domain: DSGVTQTPKHLITATGQRVTLRCSPRSGDLSVYWYQQSLDQGLQFLIQYYNGEERAKGNILERFSAQQFPDLHSELNLSSLELGDSALYFCASSELGANVLTFGAGSRLTVL.